A selection of T cell receptor beta chains follows, all from one sample in a study of CD8+ T cells in alopecia areata. Repertoires were generated with immunoSEQ multiplex PCR, while TCRdb's copy carries only in-frame clones and drops some. The data hold 85,000 to 110,000 clones, with approximately 84% observed a single time. Material: CD8+ T cells sorted from blood, obtained around week 30, from a patient treated with tofacitinib. These receptors were obtained from a human donor with alopecia areata. Both conserved end residues are part of each CDR3. A D gene is named only where the DNA matches it firmly. For some rows the clone size is stated as once, few or many, or as a class when expanded; others skip it.

J gene | V gene | clone size | D gene | CDR3 protein | CDR3 DNA
TRBJ2-5 | TRBV19 | NA | TRBD2 | CASSVLWTSGSGETRYF | TGTGCCAGTAGTGTTCTGTGGACTAGCGGGAGTGGTGAGACCCGGTACTTC
TRBJ1-5 | TRBV4-1 | NA | TRBD1 | CASSQTGQGSNQPQHF | TGCGCCAGCAGCCAAACTGGACAGGGGAGCAATCAGCCCCAGCATTTT
TRBJ2-7 | TRBV2 | medium-sized | TRBD1 | CASRPAVGQGDPRGTYEQYF | TGTGCCAGCAGACCCGCCGTGGGACAGGGGGACCCTCGGGGAACCTACGAGCAGTACTTC
TRBJ1-2 | TRBV28 | few | NA | CASSLLVRYYGYTF | TGTGCCAGCAGTTTATTGGTCAGGTACTATGGCTACACCTTC
TRBJ1-2 | TRBV11-2 | few | TRBD1 | CASSPKDRGTNGYTF | TGTGCCAGCAGCCCGAAGGACAGGGGGACTAATGGCTACACCTTC
TRBJ2-2 | TRBV2 | NA | NA | CASSENYGGLENTGELFF | TGTGCCAGCAGTGAAAATTATGGAGGCTTAGAGAACACCGGGGAGCTGTTTTTT
TRBJ2-1 | TRBV4-1 | NA | TRBD2 | CASSPVAGGSYEQFF | TGCGCCAGCAGCCCCGTAGCGGGAGGTTCGTATGAGCAGTTCTTC
TRBJ1-1 | TRBV4-1 | NA | NA | CASSQDRTGTTEAFF | TGCGCCAGCAGCCAAGACCGAACAGGGACCACTGAAGCTTTCTTT
TRBJ2-3 | TRBV27 | NA | NA | CASSPRHADTQYF | TGTGCCAGCAGTCCCCGACACGCAGATACGCAGTATTTT
TRBJ2-1 | TRBV2 | NA | NA | CASTPYRGEQFF | TGTGCCAGCACCCCTTATCGGGGTGAGCAGTTCTTC
TRBJ2-7 | TRBV2 | NA | NA | CASRDNRNPSYEQYF | TGTGCCAGCAGGGATAACAGGAACCCCTCCTACGAGCAGTACTTC
TRBJ2-5 | TRBV27 | NA | TRBD1 | CASSQPGQGQETQYF | TGTGCCAGCAGTCAACCGGGACAGGGCCAAGAGACCCAGTACTTC
TRBJ2-7 | TRBV13 | NA | NA | CASNLNGGEQYF | TGTGCCAGCAACCTTAATGGCGGCGAGCAGTACTTC
TRBJ2-1 | TRBV21-1 | NA | NA | CASSTGRTGTSGGTMRLYNEQFF | TGTGCCAGCAGCACAGGCCGGACCGGGACTAGCGGGGGGACCATGCGACTGTACAATGAGCAGTTCTTC
TRBJ2-7 | TRBV6-5 | few | TRBD1 | CASSYVGTGSYEQYF | TGTGCCAGCAGTTACGTGGGGACAGGGTCCTACGAGCAGTACTTC
TRBJ2-7 | TRBV6-5 | NA | NA | CASSLGRSYEQYF | TGTGCCAGCAGTCTGGGACGGAGCTACGAGCAGTACTTC
TRBJ2-7 | TRBV5-6 | NA | TRBD1 | CASSGAGTGIYEQYF | TGTGCCAGCAGCGGAGCCGGGACAGGGATCTACGAGCAGTACTTC
TRBJ1-1 | TRBV19 | NA | NA | CASKVGLEAFF | TGTGCCAGTAAGGTCGGACTCGAAGCTTTCTTT
TRBJ2-3 | TRBV4-1 | NA | TRBD2 | CASSQDLRGGTDTQYF | TGCGCCAGCAGCCAAGATCTTCGGGGGGGCACAGATACGCAGTATTTT
TRBJ2-2 | TRBV4-1 | NA | NA | CASSQVTGELFF | TGCGCCAGCAGCCAAGTTACCGGGGAGCTGTTTTTT
TRBJ2-3 | TRBV2 | NA | NA | CATNVGAAASTDTQYF | TGTGCCACCAACGTAGGGGCGGCCGCTAGCACAGATACGCAGTATTTT
TRBJ2-3 | TRBV23-1 | NA | TRBD2 | CASSQPGKASGSADTQYF | TGCGCCAGCAGTCAACCCGGCAAGGCTAGCGGGAGCGCAGATACGCAGTATTTT
TRBJ2-2 | TRBV30 | NA | TRBD2 | CAWEPGLPTGELFF | TGTGCCTGGGAACCGGGACTACCCACCGGGGAGCTGTTTTTT
TRBJ2-1 | TRBV15 | NA | TRBD2 | CATSRLTSVYLSYNEQFF | TGTGCCACCAGCAGGCTTACTAGCGTCTACCTCTCCTACAATGAGCAGTTCTTC
TRBJ2-7 | TRBV2 | NA | TRBD2 | CASSDPSSGGSYEQYF | TGTGCCAGCAGTGACCCCTCTAGCGGAGGATCGTACGAGCAGTACTTC
TRBJ2-7 | TRBV15 | NA | TRBD1 | CATSRPPPRGHNEQYF | TGTGCCACCAGCAGACCTCCCCCCAGGGGGCACAACGAGCAGTACTTC
TRBJ2-5 | TRBV29-1 | NA | TRBD2 | CSVEWARASSGSPETQYF | TGCAGCGTGGAATGGGCCAGGGCATCGAGCGGGAGCCCAGAGACCCAGTACTTC
TRBJ1-1 | TRBV7-6 | NA | NA | CASSLALEANTEAFF | TGTGCCAGCAGCTTAGCTCTGGAGGCGAACACTGAAGCTTTCTTT
TRBJ1-2 | TRBV11-2 | NA | NA | CASSLAETYGYTF | TGTGCCAGCAGCTTAGCAGAGACATATGGCTACACCTTC
TRBJ2-1 | TRBV7-9 | NA | NA | CASSLDGSDEQFF | TGTGCCAGCAGCTTAGACGGGAGCGATGAGCAGTTCTTC
TRBJ2-1 | TRBV29-1 | NA | TRBD1 | CSVVRGPHNEQFF | TGCAGCGTTGTAAGGGGGCCCCACAATGAGCAGTTCTTC
TRBJ1-1 | TRBV29-1 | once | NA | CSVPWGSTEAFF | TGCAGCGTCCCTTGGGGGAGCACTGAAGCTTTCTTT
TRBJ2-2 | TRBV7-2 | few | NA | CARRAGPGELFF | TGTGCCAGACGCGCAGGGCCCGGGGAGCTGTTTTTT
TRBJ2-7 | TRBV27 | NA | NA | CASSPDLSSYEQYF | TGTGCCAGCAGTCCCGACCTAAGCTCCTACGAGCAGTACTTC
TRBJ1-5 | TRBV27 | NA | NA | CASSLFGVSGNQPQHF | TGTGCCAGCAGTTTATTTGGTGTGTCGGGCAATCAGCCCCAGCATTTT
TRBJ2-1 | TRBV7-6 | NA | NA | CASSLGISWEQFF | TGTGCCAGCAGCTTAGGTATTAGTTGGGAGCAGTTCTTC
TRBJ2-3 | TRBV11-2 | NA | TRBD2 | CASSLDSWAGEIADTQYF | TGTGCCAGCAGCTTAGATAGTTGGGCGGGGGAGATCGCAGATACGCAGTATTTT
TRBJ2-7 | TRBV27 | NA | TRBD2 | CASRRGGLYEQYF | TGTGCCAGCAGGCGGGGGGGCCTGTACGAGCAGTACTTC
TRBJ1-5 | TRBV27 | once | TRBD1 | CASSPIWGQVMENQPQHF | TGTGCCAGCAGTCCGATCTGGGGACAGGTAATGGAGAATCAGCCCCAGCATTTT
TRBJ2-4 | TRBV5-1 | NA | NA | CASSQADNLSERKNIQYF | TGCGCCAGCAGCCAGGCGGACAACCTTTCGGAGAGAAAAAACATTCAGTACTTC
TRBJ1-5 | TRBV2 | NA | NA | CASSENLSNQPQHF | TGTGCCAGCAGCGAAAACCTATCCAATCAGCCCCAGCATTTT
TRBJ1-1 | TRBV19 | NA | TRBD1 | CASRRDRGNTEAFF | TGTGCCAGTCGCCGGGACAGGGGAAACACTGAAGCTTTCTTT
TRBJ2-7 | TRBV4-1 | NA | NA | CASSSFSTDFDEQYF | TGCGCCAGCAGCTCCTTCTCGACAGACTTTGACGAGCAGTACTTC
TRBJ2-7 | TRBV11-2 | once | NA | CASSLLSSGVLYEQYF | TGTGCCAGCAGCTTATTATCTTCAGGCGTTCTCTACGAGCAGTACTTC
TRBJ1-1 | TRBV5-1 | NA | NA | CASSLEWGNTEAFF | TGCGCCAGCAGCTTGGAGTGGGGGAACACTGAAGCTTTCTTT